What follows are 23 T cell receptor beta chains derived from one specimen sequenced in a study of blood T cell repertoires in COVID-19. TCRdb keeps only in-frame clones here, not all; method: immunoSEQ multiplex PCR. There are about 130,000 clones in the sample; about 91% occur only once, and about a tenth lies in the top ten. What was sequenced was peripheral blood. These receptors originate from a man in his forties or fifties with acute or convalescent COVID-19.

The chain employs TRBV6-1 and TRBJ1-5; D is unclear. The CDR3 is 15 residues long. Trimming left V 2 bases short and J 6 bases short, with 14 bases between. Germline V gene lookup returns CDR1 MNHNS and CDR2 SASEGT. The CDR3 spells CASSELGVEGQPQHF. CDR3 DNA: TGTGCCAGCAGTGAATTGGGAGTAGAGGGTCAGCCCCAGCATTTT.

This chain uses TRBV5-1 with TRBJ1-4, with 10 positions matching TRBD1. The V segment lost 1 base and the J segment 6 bases; nucleotides outside the gene matches: 9. Germline V CDR1 and CDR2: SGHRS, YFSETQ. This CDR3 has 17 residues. CDR3 coding DNA: TGCGCCAGCAGCTTGCGCGTGACAGGGGGCGTAGATGAAAAACTGTTTTTT. This sequence encodes CASSLRVTGGVDEKLFF.

The V gene is TRBV7-2, the J gene TRBJ1-2; D unresolved. The CDR3 consists of 14 residues. V lost 2 bases and J 8 bases, leaving 15 bases between the germline ends. The germline CDR1 and CDR2 sequences are SGHTA and FQGNSA. The CDR3 is CASSLQEALTGYTF. The DNA of the CDR3 is TGTGCCAGCAGCTTACAGGAGGCTCTTACCGGCTACACCTTC.

Details on this clone: A single base separates this from a much larger clone, so it may be a read error. The chain employs TRBV18 and TRBJ1-5, with D perhaps TRBD1 (5 bases). This CDR3 spans 13 amino acids. Germline V gene data show CDR1 as KGHSH and CDR2 as LQKENI. Trimming took 8 bases from V and 5 from J, leaving 13 bases between them. CDR3 region: CASGDGGYQPQHF. The CDR3 DNA sequence: TGTGCCAGCGGAGACGGGGGGTATCAGCCCCAGCATTTT. Full variable domain (outside the CDR3, taken from reference TRBV18 and TRBJ1-5): NAGVMQNPRHLVRRRGQEARLRCSPMKGHSHVYWYRQLPEEGLKFMVYLQKENIIDESGMPKERFSAEFPKEGPSILRIQQVVRGDSAAYFCASGDGGYQPQHFGDGTRLSIL.

This sequence joins TRBV28 and TRBJ2-1, with 13 bases aligning to TRBD2. V shed 5 bases and J 4 bases; nucleotides not matched to a gene: 2. Per the germline V gene, CDR1 is MDHEN and CDR2 is SYDVKM. CDR3 length equals 15 residues. In nucleotides, the CDR3 is TGTGCCAGCAGTCGGACTAGCGGGAGTTACAATGAGCAGTTCTTC. Its protein product is CASSRTSGSYNEQFF.

Only one count was recorded for this clone. The chain joins TRBV30 to TRBJ1-2, with D unclear. CDR1 is GTSNPN, CDR2 SVGIG, per germline (reference sequence). CDR3 length equals 14 residues. V was clipped by 5 bases and J by 3 bases, with 16 bases between them. CDR3 protein: CAWGRGVEDYGYTF. CDR3 in DNA: TGTGCCTGGGGACGGGGAGTTGAAGACTATGGCTACACCTTC. Supplemented by reference TRBV30 and TRBJ1-2, the full variable domain reads SQTIHQWPATLVQPVGSPLSLECTVEGTSNPNLYWYRQAAGRGLQLLFYSVGIGQISSEVPQNLSASRPQDRQFILSSKKLLLSDSGFYLCAWGRGVEDYGYTFGSGTRLTVV.

The rearrangement joins TRBV25-1 to TRBJ1-5, with no clear D. Trimming stripped 3 bases from V and 5 bases from J, with 8 bases between. This CDR3 contains 13 residues. The germline CDR1 and CDR2 sequences are MGHDK and SYGVNS. Here the CDR3 reads CASSDYRDQPQHF. The CDR3 DNA sequence: TGTGCCAGCAGTGATTACCGGGATCAGCCCCAGCATTTT.

J is TRBJ2-4 and V is TRBV7-8; D is perhaps TRBD1 (5 bases). This CDR3 contains 14 residues. In germline, CDR1 is SGHVS, CDR2 FQNEAQ. Between the trimmed V and J ends, which lost 1 base and 7 bases, there was a span of 11 bases. The CDR3, as DNA: TGTGCCAGCAGCTTAGTACCAGGGAACAACATTCAGTACTTC. It encodes CASSLVPGNNIQYF.

This chain links TRBV16 with TRBJ1-6; tentative D call: TRBD1 (6 bases). CDR3 length equals 16 residues. Germline V CDR1 and CDR2: KGHSY, FQNENV. Trimming removed 2 bases from V and 7 bases from J, with 15 bases in between. The CDR3 loop is CASSQSLGQGNSPLHF. In DNA, the CDR3 is TGTGCCAGCAGCCAAAGTTTGGGACAAGGAAATTCACCCCTCCACTTT.

The gene calls are TRBV4-2 and TRBJ2-5; D is perhaps TRBD2 (6 bases). CDR3 length: 14 amino acids. From germline, CDR1 is LGHNA and CDR2 YNFKEQ. V lost 4 bases and J 2 bases, leaving 11 bases between the germline ends. The CDR3: CASSPGGVQETQYF. As DNA, the CDR3 is TGTGCCAGCAGCCCCGGCGGGGTGCAAGAGACCCAGTACTTC.

The rearrangement joins TRBV5-4 to TRBJ1-2, with 12 bases identical to TRBD1. This CDR3 region has 15 residues. Germline trimming cut 6 bases from V and 3 bases from J; bases unmatched to any gene: 6. CDR1 SGHNT and CDR2 YYREEE come from the germline V gene (reference sequence). As DNA, the CDR3 is TGTGCCAGCACCTCCGGGACAGGGGGCGACTATGGCTACACCTTC. This translates into CASTSGTGGDYGYTF.

Here the CDR3 DNA reads TGTGCCAGCACAGCCCTAGCGGGGGTAGAGACCCAGTACTTC. Residues: CASTALAGVETQYF. This chain joins TRBV2 and TRBJ2-5; TRBD2 agrees at 10 bases. The CDR3 covers 14 residues. CDR1 and CDR2 (germline): SNHLY, FYNNEI. The ends lost 7 bases at V and 4 bases at J; junction bases unmatched: 6.

This clone showed up just once. The chain combines TRBV25-1 with TRBJ2-3, with 11 nucleotides matching TRBD2. The CDR3 is 18 amino acids. Per the germline V gene, CDR1 is MGHDK and CDR2 is SYGVNS. Trimming cost V 4 bases and J 6 bases; bases outside gene matches: 15. CDR3 loop: CASSAIPGASGRSDTQYF. Written as DNA, the CDR3 is TGTGCCAGCAGTGCGATCCCAGGGGCTAGCGGGAGGTCGGATACGCAGTATTTT.

The DNA for the CDR3 is TGTGCCAGCAGAATGACAGGCCCTAATTCACCCCTCCACTTT. As protein: CASRMTGPNSPLHF. The V gene is TRBV13, the J gene TRBJ1-6; TRBD1 is a possible D gene (6 bases). The CDR3 covers 14 residues. CDR1 PRHDT and CDR2 FYEKMQ come from the germline V gene (reference sequence). V was cut by 6 bases and J by 6 bases, with 12 bases left in between.

The rearrangement uses TRBV3-1 (or the pseudogene TRBV3-2) and TRBJ1-6; TRBD1 aligns across 8 bases. J lost 13 bases, V lost 6 bases, and 11 bases had no gene match. Germline V gives CDR1 LGHDT, CDR2 YNNKEL (reference sequence). The CDR3 is 14 residues long. The CDR3 spells CASSQLETGDPLHF. CDR3 DNA: TGTGCCAGCAGTCAACTGGAGACAGGGGACCCCCTCCACTTT.

V gene TRBV5-4 combines with J gene TRBJ2-7, with TRBD1 as a possible D gene (6 bases). The germline V and J ends were trimmed by 6 bases and 9 bases, with 22 bases remaining between them. The length of the CDR3 is 14 residues. The germline gives CDR1 SGHNT, CDR2 YYREEE (reference sequence). CDR3 residues: CASTSSGTPNRQYF. The CDR3 DNA sequence: TGTGCCAGCACCTCTTCAGGGACACCGAATAGGCAGTACTTC.

The chain has TRBV5-1 and TRBJ2-1; D is undetermined. With 1 base removed from V and 0 bases from J, the gap between germline ends came to 8 bases. The CDR3 runs 15 residues. Germline V gene data show CDR1 as SGHRS and CDR2 as YFSETQ. CDR3 DNA sequence: TGCGCCAGCAGCTTGAACAGTCGCTCCTACAATGAGCAGTTCTTC. Translating it yields CASSLNSRSYNEQFF.

The chain couples TRBV3-1 (or the pseudogene TRBV3-2) to TRBJ1-1, with unresolved D. The germline V gene has CDR1 LGHDT and CDR2 YNNKEL (reference sequence). V lost 3 bases, J lost 1 base, and 6 bases lay in between. This CDR3 contains 13 residues. CDR3 sequence: CASSHNTNTEAFF. Here the CDR3 DNA reads TGTGCCAGCAGCCACAACACGAACACTGAAGCTTTCTTT.

This chain connects TRBV5-1 to TRBJ2-7, with TRBD2 as a possible D gene (5 bases). Trimming took off 2 bases at V and 6 bases at J, with 9 bases between the two ends. The germline V gene has CDR1 SGHRS and CDR2 YFSETQ. This CDR3 is built from 12 residues. In DNA form, the CDR3 reads TGCGCCAGCAGCTTTCGGGGTCCCGAGCAGTACTTC. It translates to CASSFRGPEQYF.

This chain links TRBV6-1 with TRBJ2-7; no clear D gene. The CDR3 is made up of 12 amino acids. Germline V gene sequence: CDR1 MNHNS, CDR2 SASEGT. The V end lost 3 bases, the J end lost 6 bases, and 9 bases lay between the germline ends. This chain's CDR3 is CASSESGSEQYF. As DNA, the CDR3 is TGTGCCAGCAGTGAGTCAGGAAGCGAGCAGTACTTC.

The chain couples TRBV7-8 to TRBJ2-1; D not resolved. Trimming stripped 3 bases from V and 0 bases from J, with 12 bases between. The CDR3 contains 16 residues. From germline, CDR1 is SGHVS and CDR2 FQNEAQ. The CDR3 here is CASSFNTRGSYNEQFF. CDR3 bases: TGTGCCAGCAGCTTTAATACCCGCGGCTCCTACAATGAGCAGTTCTTC.

The V and J genes are TRBV18 and TRBJ1-1; 9 nucleotides line up with TRBD1. J was trimmed by 1 base and V by 4 bases; bases with no gene match: 4. The CDR3 has 15 amino acids. The V gene's germline CDR1 is KGHSH and CDR2 LQKENI. Written as DNA, the CDR3 is TGTGCCAGCTCACTGGGGACAGGGCAGAACACTGAAGCTTTCTTT. Translation gives CASSLGTGQNTEAFF.

The chain employs TRBV7-9 and TRBJ2-3; D gene ambiguous. V was pared by 2 bases and J by 7 bases, with 7 bases between. Germline loops: CDR1 SEHNR, CDR2 FQNEAQ (reference sequence). This CDR3 spans 12 amino acids. The CDR3 DNA sequence: TGTGCCAGCAGCTTATCTAGTAATACGCAGTATTTT. Translating gives CASSLSSNTQYF.